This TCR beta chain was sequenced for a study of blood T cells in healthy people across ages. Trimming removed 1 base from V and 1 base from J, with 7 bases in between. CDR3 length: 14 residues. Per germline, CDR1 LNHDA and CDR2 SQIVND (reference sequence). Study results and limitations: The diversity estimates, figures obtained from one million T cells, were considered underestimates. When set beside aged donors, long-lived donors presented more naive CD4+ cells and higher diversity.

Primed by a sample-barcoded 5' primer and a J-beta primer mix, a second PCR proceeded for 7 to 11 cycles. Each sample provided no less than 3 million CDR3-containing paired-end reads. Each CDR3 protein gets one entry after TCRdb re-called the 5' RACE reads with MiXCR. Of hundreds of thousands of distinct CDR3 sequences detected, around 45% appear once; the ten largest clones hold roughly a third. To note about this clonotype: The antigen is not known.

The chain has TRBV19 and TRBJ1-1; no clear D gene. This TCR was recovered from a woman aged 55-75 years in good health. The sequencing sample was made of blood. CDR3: CASSIGWGNTEAFF. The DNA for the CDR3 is TGTGCCAGTAGTATAGGGTGGGGGAACACTGAAGCTTTCTTT.